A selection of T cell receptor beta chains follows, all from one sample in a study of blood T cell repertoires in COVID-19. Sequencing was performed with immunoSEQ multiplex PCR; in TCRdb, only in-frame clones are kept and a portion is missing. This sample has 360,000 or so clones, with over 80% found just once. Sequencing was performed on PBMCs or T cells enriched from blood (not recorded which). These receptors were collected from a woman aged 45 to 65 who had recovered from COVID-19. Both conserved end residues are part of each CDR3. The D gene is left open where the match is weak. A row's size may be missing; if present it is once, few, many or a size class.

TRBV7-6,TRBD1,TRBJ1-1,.,TGTGCCAGCAGCCAGGGGGGTTACACTGAAGCTTTCTTT,CASSQGGYTEAFF
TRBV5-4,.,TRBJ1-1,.,TGTGCCAGCAGCTTTGAACCAGGGGCAGACAACACTGAAGCTTTCTTT,CASSFEPGADNTEAFF
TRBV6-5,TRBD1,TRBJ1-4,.,TGTGCCAGCAGTCCCCTTTGGGGACAGGGTGAAAAACTGTTTTTT,CASSPLWGQGEKLFF
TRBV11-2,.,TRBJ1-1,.,TGTGCCAGCAGCTTAGGGAGTGGCACTGAAGCTTTCTTT,CASSLGSGTEAFF
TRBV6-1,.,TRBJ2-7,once,TGTGCCAGCAGTGAGCAGGTTTCCTACGAGCAGTACTTC,CASSEQVSYEQYF
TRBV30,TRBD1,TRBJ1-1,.,TGTGCCTGGAGGTCCCGGGACAGGGGCCTGGTGAGCACTGAAGCTTTCTTT,CAWRSRDRGLVSTEAFF
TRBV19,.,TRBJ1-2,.,TGTGCCAGTAGTAAGGGTTTAGGGGACTATGGCTACACCTTC,CASSKGLGDYGYTF
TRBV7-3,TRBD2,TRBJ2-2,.,TGTGCCAGCAGCCCGAGGACTAGCGAGAACACCGGGGAGCTGTTTTTT,CASSPRTSENTGELFF
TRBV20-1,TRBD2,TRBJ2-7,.,TGCAGTGCTAGTAGCGGGAGGGCCGGGTACGAGCAGTACTTC,CSASSGRAGYEQYF
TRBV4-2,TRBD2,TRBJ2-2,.,TGTGCCAGCAGTCCACCGGGACTAGCGAACACCGGGGAGCTGTTTTTT,CASSPPGLANTGELFF
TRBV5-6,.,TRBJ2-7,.,TGTGCCAGCAGCTCCCTTGGGGAGGCCAACCGCCACGAGCAGTACTTC,CASSSLGEANRHEQYF
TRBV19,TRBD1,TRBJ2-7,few,TGTGCCAGTAGTGACTCGACAGGGGTCGAGCAGTACTTC,CASSDSTGVEQYF
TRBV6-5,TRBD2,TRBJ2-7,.,TGTGCCAGCAGTCGACTAGCGGGAGTCTACGAGCAGTACTTC,CASSRLAGVYEQYF
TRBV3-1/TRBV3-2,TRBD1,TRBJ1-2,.,TGTGCCAGCAGCCCACATACAACACAGGGGATTAAGGACACCTTC,CASSPHTTQGIKDTF
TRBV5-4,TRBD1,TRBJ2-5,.,TGTGCCACCATGGACAGGGGGCAAGAGACCCAGTACTTC,CATMDRGQETQYF
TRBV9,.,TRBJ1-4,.,TGTGCCAGCAGCCCCCTCCCGGGTGAAAAACTGTTTTTT,CASSPLPGEKLFF
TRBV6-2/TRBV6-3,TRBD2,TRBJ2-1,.,TGTGCCAGCAGCTGGAGCGGGGGTAATGAGCAGTTCTTC,CASSWSGGNEQFF
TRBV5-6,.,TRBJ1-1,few,TGTGCCAGCAGCTTCTTCATGCAGGGAGGTACTGAAGCTTTCTTT,CASSFFMQGGTEAFF
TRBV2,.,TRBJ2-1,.,TGTGCCAGCAGTGTATACTACAATGAGCAGTTCTTC,CASSVYYNEQFF
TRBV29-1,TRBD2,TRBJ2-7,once,TGCAGCGTTGAGGTAACTAGCGGGGGCGGTGAGCAGTACTTC,CSVEVTSGGGEQYF
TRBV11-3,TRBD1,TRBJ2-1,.,TGTGCCAGCAGCTTAGGGGACAGGGACTACAATGAGCAGTTCTTC,CASSLGDRDYNEQFF
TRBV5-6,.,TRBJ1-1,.,TGTGCCAGCAGCTTGACGGGGAACACTGAAGCTTTCTTT,CASSLTGNTEAFF
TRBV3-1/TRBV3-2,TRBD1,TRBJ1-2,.,TGTGCCAGCAGGTCGACAGGGGGGGGCTACACCTTC,CASRSTGGGYTF
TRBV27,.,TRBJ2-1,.,TGTGCCAGCAGTTTATCACCTAGTGGGAGTTGGGATGAGCAGTTCTTC,CASSLSPSGSWDEQFF
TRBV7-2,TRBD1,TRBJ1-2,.,TGTGCCAGCAGCTTAGCGGGCAGCGGACAGGGATCGGGCTACACCTTC,CASSLAGSGQGSGYTF
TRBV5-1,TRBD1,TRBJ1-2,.,TGCGCCAGCAGCTGGGGGACAGGGGGCGCTTTCGCCTTC,CASSWGTGGAFAF
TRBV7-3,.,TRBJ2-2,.,TGTGCCAGCAGCTATGGAGAGGGACAAGGCACCGGGGAGCTGTTTTTT,CASSYGEGQGTGELFF
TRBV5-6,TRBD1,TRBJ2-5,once,TGTGCCAGCAGCTTGGCCCGGGACAGGGGGCGTAGGGAGACCCAGTACTTC,CASSLARDRGRRETQYF
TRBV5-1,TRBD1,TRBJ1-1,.,TGCGCCAGCAGCGCATCACAGGGGTCTGAAGCTTTCTTT,CASSASQGSEAFF
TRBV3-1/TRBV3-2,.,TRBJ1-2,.,TGTGCCAGCAGCCAAGGGGCCTATGGCTACACCTTC,CASSQGAYGYTF
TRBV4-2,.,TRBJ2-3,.,TGTGCCAGCAGCCAAGATAGTGGAGGGTCATATGACGATACGCAGTATTTT,CASSQDSGGSYDDTQYF
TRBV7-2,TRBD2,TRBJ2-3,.,TGTGCCAGCAGCTTACCCCAGACTAGCGGGCACACAGATACGCAGTATTTT,CASSLPQTSGHTDTQYF
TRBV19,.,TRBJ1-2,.,TGTGCCAGTAGCCCAGGTGCCGTTTCTAACTATGGCTACACCTTC,CASSPGAVSNYGYTF
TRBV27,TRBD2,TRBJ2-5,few,TGTGCCAGCAGATCTAGCGGGGGGGCGTGGGAGACCCAGTACTTC,CASRSSGGAWETQYF
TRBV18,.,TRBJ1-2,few,TGTGCCAGCTCACCTAAATCGACAGCCTATGGCTACACCTTC,CASSPKSTAYGYTF
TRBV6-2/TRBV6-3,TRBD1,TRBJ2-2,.,TGTGCCAGCAGTAGGACAGGATTGAACACCGGGGAGCTGTTTTTT,CASSRTGLNTGELFF
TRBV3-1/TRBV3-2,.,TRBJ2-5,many,TGTGCCAGCAGCCAAGCCGGGACTTACCAAGAGACCCAGTACTTC,CASSQAGTYQETQYF
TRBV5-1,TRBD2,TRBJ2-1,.,TGCGCCAGCAGTACTGGCGGGGGGCCCTACAATGAGCAGTTCTTC,CASSTGGGPYNEQFF
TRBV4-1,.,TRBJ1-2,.,TGCGCCAGCAGCCAAGCGCGGGGCGGGGGGCGCGTTGGGGGCTACACCTTC,CASSQARGGGRVGGYTF
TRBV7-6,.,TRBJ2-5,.,TGTGCCAGCAGCCATCGACAGGCACAAGAGACCCAGTACTTC,CASSHRQAQETQYF
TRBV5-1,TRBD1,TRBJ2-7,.,TGCGCCAGCACTCCGGGACAGGGATTTTACGAGCAGTACTTC,CASTPGQGFYEQYF
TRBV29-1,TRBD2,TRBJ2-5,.,TGCAGCTTCTATGGGACTAGCGGGAGGGCCGGTCGAGAGACCCAGTACTTC,CSFYGTSGRAGRETQYF
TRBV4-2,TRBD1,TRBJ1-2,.,TGTGCCAGCAGCCAAGATGACAGGGCTAACTATGGCTACACCTTC,CASSQDDRANYGYTF
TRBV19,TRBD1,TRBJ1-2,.,TGTGCCAGTAGCAGACAGGGAAACTATGGCTACACCTTC,CASSRQGNYGYTF
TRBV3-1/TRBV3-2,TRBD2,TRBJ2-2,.,TGTGCCAGCAGCGACGAGCGGGGGGGGCGTAACACCGGGGAGCTGTTTTTT,CASSDERGGRNTGELFF
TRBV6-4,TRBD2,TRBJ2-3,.,TGTGCCAGCAGTGTGGGGACTAGCGGCACAGATACGCAGTATTTT,CASSVGTSGTDTQYF
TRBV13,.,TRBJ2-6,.,TGTGCCAGCAGCCCCGAGACTGGGGCCAACGTCCTGACTTTC,CASSPETGANVLTF